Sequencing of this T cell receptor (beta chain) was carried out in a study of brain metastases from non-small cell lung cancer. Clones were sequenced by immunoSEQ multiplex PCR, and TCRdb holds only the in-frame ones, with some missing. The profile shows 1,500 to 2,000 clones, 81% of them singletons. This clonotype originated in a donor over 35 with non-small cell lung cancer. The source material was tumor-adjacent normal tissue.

For the CDR3, the DNA is TGTGCCAGCAGCCCTGGGACTAGCGGGAGAACAGATACGCAGTATTTT. Translating it yields CASSPGTSGRTDTQYF. This chain links TRBV11-3 with TRBJ2-3; 14 nucleotides line up with TRBD2. Losses at the gene ends were 5 bases for V and 3 bases for J; bases not matched to a gene: 4. Germline CDR1 SGHNT, CDR2 YENEEA. The length of the CDR3 is 16 residues.